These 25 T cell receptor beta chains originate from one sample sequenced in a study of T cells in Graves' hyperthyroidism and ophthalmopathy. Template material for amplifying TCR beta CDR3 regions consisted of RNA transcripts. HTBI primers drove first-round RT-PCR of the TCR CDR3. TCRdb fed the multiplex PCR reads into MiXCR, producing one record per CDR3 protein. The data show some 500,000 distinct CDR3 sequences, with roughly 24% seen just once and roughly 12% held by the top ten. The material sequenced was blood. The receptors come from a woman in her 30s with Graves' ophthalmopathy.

The CDR3 reads CASELAGSSYEQYF. The CDR3 DNA reads TGTGCCAGCGAACTAGCGGGAAGTTCCTACGAGCAGTACTTC. V gene TRBV28 combines with J gene TRBJ2-7; 10 nucleotides agree with TRBD2. The CDR3 spans 14 residues. V was clipped by 8 bases and J by 1 base; unmatched bases: 5. Germline assignment: CDR1 MDHEN and CDR2 SYDVKM.

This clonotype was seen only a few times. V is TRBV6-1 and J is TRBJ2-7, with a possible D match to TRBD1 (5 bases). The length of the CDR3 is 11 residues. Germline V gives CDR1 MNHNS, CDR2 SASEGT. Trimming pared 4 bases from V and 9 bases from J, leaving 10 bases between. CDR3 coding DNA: TGTGCCAGCAGTGTAGGGGTGACGCAGTACTTC. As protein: CASSVGVTQYF.

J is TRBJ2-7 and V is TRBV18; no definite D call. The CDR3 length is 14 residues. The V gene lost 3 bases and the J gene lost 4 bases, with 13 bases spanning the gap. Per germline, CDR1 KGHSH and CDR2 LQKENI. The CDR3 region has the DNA TGTGCCAGCTCACCCGGCGGACCCAATTACGAGCAGTACTTC. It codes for CASSPGGPNYEQYF.

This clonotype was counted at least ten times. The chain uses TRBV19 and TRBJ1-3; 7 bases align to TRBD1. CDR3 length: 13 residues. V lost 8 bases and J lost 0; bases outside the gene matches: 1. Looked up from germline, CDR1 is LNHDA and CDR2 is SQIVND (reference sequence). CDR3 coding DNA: TGTGCCAGTGGGACAGTCTCTGGAAACACCATATATTTT. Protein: CASGTVSGNTIYF.

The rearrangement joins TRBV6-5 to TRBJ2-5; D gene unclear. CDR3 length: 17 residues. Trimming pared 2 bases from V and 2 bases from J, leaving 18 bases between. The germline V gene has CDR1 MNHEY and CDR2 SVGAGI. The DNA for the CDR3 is TGTGCCAGCAGTTACCCGGTTGACATCCGGATTCAAGAGACCCAGTACTTC. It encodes CASSYPVDIRIQETQYF.

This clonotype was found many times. The CDR3 here is CASSDRDSYTGELFF. CDR3 nucleotides: TGTGCCAGCAGCGACCGGGACTCCTATACCGGGGAGCTGTTTTTT. The chain is built from TRBV7-3 and TRBJ2-2; perhaps TRBD2 as D (6 bases). This CDR3 comprises 15 residues. CDR1 and CDR2 (germline): SGHTA, FQGTGA. V shed 5 bases and J shed 5 bases, with 15 bases lying between them.

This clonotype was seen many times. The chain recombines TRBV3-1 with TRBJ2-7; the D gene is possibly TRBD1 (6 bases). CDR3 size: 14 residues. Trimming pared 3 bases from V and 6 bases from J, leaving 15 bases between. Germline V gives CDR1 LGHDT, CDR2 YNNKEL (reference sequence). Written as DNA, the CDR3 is TGTGCCAGCAGCCATCCACAGGGAGTGGGCGAGCAGTACTTC. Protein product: CASSHPQGVGEQYF.

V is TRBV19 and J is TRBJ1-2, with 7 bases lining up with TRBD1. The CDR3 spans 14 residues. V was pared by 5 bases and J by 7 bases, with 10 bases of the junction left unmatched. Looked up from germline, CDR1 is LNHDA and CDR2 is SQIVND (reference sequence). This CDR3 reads CASSRVTGVLGYTF. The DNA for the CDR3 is TGTGCCAGTAGTCGCGTCACAGGGGTGCTTGGCTACACCTTC.

The CDR3 reads CASSSPRVGGELFF. Here the CDR3 DNA reads TGTGCCAGCAGTTCGCCCAGGGTGGGCGGGGAGCTGTTTTTT. The chain combines TRBV28 with TRBJ2-2, with a possible D match to TRBD1 (5 bases). The germline CDR1 and CDR2 sequences are MDHEN and SYDVKM. V dropped 4 bases and J dropped 7 bases, with 13 bases sitting between them. The CDR3 runs 14 residues.

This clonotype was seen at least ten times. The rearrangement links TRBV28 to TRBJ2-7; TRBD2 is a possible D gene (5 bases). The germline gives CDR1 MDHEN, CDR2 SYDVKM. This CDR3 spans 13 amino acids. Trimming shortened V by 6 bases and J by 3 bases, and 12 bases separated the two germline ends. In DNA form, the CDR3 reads TGTGCCAGCAGACCCGCGGACTTCTACGAGCAGTACTTC. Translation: CASRPADFYEQYF.

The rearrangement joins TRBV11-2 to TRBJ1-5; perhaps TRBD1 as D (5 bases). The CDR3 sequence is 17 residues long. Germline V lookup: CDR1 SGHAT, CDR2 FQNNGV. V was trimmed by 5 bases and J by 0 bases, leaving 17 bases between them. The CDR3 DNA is TGTGCCAGCAGCGCTGCGGGACGTCCCCATAGCAATCAGCCCCAGCATTTT. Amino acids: CASSAAGRPHSNQPQHF.

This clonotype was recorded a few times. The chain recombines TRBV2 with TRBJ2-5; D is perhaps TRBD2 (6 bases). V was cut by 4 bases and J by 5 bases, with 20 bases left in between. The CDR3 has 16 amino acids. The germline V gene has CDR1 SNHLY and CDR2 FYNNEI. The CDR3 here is CASSVGSGRKGETQYF. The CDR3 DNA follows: TGTGCCAGCAGTGTGGGAAGCGGGCGAAAAGGGGAGACCCAGTACTTC.

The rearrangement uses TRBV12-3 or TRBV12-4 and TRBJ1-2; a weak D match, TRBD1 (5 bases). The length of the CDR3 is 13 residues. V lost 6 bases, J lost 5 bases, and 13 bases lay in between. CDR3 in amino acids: CASSPGRTYGYTF. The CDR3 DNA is TGTGCCAGCAGCCCGGGACGGACTTATGGCTACACCTTC.

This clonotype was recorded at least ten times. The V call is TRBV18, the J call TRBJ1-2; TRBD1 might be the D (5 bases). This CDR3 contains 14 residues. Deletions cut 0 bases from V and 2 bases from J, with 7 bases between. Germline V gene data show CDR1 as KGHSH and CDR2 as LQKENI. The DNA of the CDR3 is TGTGCCAGCTCACCACCGTCAGGGAACTATGGCTACACCTTC. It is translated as CASSPPSGNYGYTF.

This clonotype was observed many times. DNA of the CDR3: TGTGCCAGTAGTATCTACGTCCTGGCAGGCCGTATGAACACTGAAGCTTTCTTT. Amino acid sequence: CASSIYVLAGRMNTEAFF. This chain joins TRBV19 and TRBJ1-1; no clear D. Per the germline V gene, CDR1 is LNHDA and CDR2 is SQIVND (reference sequence). The CDR3 length is 18 residues. V lost 3 bases and J 0 bases, leaving 20 bases between the germline ends.

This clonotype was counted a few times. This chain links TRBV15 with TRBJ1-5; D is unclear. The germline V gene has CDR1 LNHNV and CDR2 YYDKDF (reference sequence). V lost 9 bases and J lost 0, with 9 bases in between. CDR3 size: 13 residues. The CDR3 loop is CATSGLSNQPQHF. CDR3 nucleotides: TGTGCCACTAGCGGGCTTAGCAATCAGCCCCAGCATTTT.

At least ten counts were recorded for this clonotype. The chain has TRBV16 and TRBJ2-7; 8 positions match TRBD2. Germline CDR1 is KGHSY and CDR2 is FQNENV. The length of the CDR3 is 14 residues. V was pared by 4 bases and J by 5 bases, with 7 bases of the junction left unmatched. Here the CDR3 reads CASSPPGGGHEQYF. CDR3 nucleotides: TGTGCCAGCAGCCCTCCGGGGGGGGGCCACGAGCAGTACTTC.

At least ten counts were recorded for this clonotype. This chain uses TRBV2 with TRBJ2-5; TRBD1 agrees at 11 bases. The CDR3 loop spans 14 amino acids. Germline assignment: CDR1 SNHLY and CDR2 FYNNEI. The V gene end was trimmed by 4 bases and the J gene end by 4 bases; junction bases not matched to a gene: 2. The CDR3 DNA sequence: TGTGCCAGCAGTGCCGGGACAGGGGGAGAGACCCAGTACTTC. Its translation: CASSAGTGGETQYF.

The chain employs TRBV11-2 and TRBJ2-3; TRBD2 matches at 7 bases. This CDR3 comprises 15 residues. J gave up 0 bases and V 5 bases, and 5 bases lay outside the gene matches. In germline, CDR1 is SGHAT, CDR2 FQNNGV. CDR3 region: CASSPGLRSTDTQYF. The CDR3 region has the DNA TGTGCCAGCAGCCCGGGACTAAGAAGCACAGATACGCAGTATTTT.

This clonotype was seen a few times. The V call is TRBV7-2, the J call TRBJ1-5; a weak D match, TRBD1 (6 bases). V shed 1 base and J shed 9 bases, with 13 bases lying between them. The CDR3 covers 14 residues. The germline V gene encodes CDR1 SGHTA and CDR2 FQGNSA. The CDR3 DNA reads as TGTGCCAGCAGCTTAGGACAGGCGCCAGGGCCCCAGCATTTT. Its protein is CASSLGQAPGPQHF.

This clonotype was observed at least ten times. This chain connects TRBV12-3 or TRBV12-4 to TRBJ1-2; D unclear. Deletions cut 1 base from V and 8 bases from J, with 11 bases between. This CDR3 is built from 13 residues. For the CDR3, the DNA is TGTGCCAGCAGTTTAGAAGGCAAGCCCGGCTACACCTTC. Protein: CASSLEGKPGYTF.

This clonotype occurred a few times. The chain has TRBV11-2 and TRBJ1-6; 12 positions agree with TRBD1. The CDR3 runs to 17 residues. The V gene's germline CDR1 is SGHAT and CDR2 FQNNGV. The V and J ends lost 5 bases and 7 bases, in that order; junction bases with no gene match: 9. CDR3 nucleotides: TGTGCCAGCAGCCCGCCTGGGGGACAGGGGGCCAATTCACCCCTCCACTTT. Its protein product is CASSPPGGQGANSPLHF.

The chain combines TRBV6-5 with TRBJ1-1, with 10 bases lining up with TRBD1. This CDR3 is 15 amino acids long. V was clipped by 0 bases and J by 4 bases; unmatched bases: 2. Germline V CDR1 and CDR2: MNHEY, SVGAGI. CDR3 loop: CASSYSTGGSTEAFF. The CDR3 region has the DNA TGTGCCAGCAGTTACTCGACAGGGGGCTCCACTGAAGCTTTCTTT.

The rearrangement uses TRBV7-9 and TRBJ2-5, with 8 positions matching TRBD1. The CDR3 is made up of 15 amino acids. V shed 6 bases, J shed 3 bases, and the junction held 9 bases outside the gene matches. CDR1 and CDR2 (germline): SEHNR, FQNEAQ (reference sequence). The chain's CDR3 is CASSPIPTGEETQYF. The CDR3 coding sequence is TGTGCCAGCAGTCCGATCCCGACAGGGGAAGAGACCCAGTACTTC.

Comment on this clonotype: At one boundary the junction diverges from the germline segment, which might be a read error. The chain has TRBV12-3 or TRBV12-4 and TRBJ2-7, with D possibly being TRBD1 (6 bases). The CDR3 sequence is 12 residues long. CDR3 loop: CASRLDSYDQYF. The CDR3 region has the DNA TGTGCCAGCAGACTGGACAGCTACGATCAGTACTTC.